A single sample is the source of the 18 T cell receptor beta chains below, sequenced in a study of shared clonotypes between healthy human individuals (dated by TCRdb to about 2020). Library method: the immunoSEQ multiplex PCR assay. The source is immuneACCESS, and TCRdb retained only in-frame sequences with V and J called. Part of the clones is not carried over; for the studies checked, unresolved V genes explain less than half of this, and the remainder is unexplained. The sample includes a few million clones, with around 90% observed a single time. Together, the top ten hold over 0.12% of the sample. Sequencing was carried out using naive CD4+ T cells sorted from blood. The cell subset or site label, read with the paper, signifies: CD45RA+ positively selected. Every receptor here comes from a man aged 18 to 30 in good health.

The gene calls are TRBV7-2 and TRBJ1-5; tentatively, D is TRBD1 (6 bases). In germline, CDR1 is SGHTA, CDR2 FQGNSA. CDR3 length equals 14 residues. The V and J ends lost 8 bases and 3 bases respectively, with 14 bases between them. The CDR3 DNA sequence: TGTGCCAGCGGTGGACAGACTCACAATCAGCCCCAGCATTTT. Residues: CASGGQTHNQPQHF.

This sequence joins TRBV7-2 and TRBJ2-2; 7 nucleotides agree with TRBD1. Per the germline V gene, CDR1 is SGHTA and CDR2 is FQGNSA. The J segment lost 0 bases and the V segment lost 6 bases, leaving 7 bases of the junction unmatched. The CDR3 loop spans 16 amino acids. The CDR3 protein is CASSYRGLTNTGELFF. The CDR3 DNA reads TGTGCCAGCAGTTACAGGGGCCTTACGAACACCGGGGAGCTGTTTTTT.

The CDR3: CASTPTGGYSGNTIYF. DNA for the CDR3: TGTGCCAGTACCCCTACGGGGGGTTACTCTGGAAACACCATATATTTT. The chain employs TRBV19 and TRBJ1-3; TRBD1 is a possible D gene (5 bases). The V end lost 7 bases, the J end lost 0 bases, and 16 bases lay between the germline ends. Germline CDR1 and CDR2: LNHDA and SQIVND (reference sequence). The CDR3 covers 16 residues.

This clone was recorded once. The chain employs TRBV4-3 and TRBJ1-1; D is ambiguous. V lost 0 bases, J lost 3 bases, and 5 bases lay in between. Germline V lookup: CDR1 LGHNA, CDR2 YSLEER. CDR3 length equals 13 residues. The CDR3 region has the DNA TGCGCCAGCAGCCAAGATACGTACACTGAAGCTTTCTTT. This codes for CASSQDTYTEAFF.

The sample holds one count of this clone. V and J are TRBV4-1 and TRBJ2-1; 11 bases match TRBD2. Germline V lookup: CDR1 MGHRA, CDR2 YSYEKL. With 1 base clipped from V and 4 bases from J, the junction kept 6 bases outside the gene matches. This CDR3 is built from 17 residues. CDR3 nucleotide sequence: TGCGCCAGCAGCCAAGGAGTAGCGGGGGGGCGATACAATGAGCAGTTCTTC. This sequence encodes CASSQGVAGGRYNEQFF.

The genes are TRBV6-6 and TRBJ2-7, with D perhaps TRBD1 (7 bases). CDR3 length equals 13 residues. The V gene lost 11 bases and the J gene lost 6 bases, with 20 bases spanning the gap. Germline V lookup: CDR1 MNHNY, CDR2 SVGAGI (reference sequence). CDR3 loop: CAVRRGPSGEQYF. CDR3 DNA sequence: TGTGCCGTTAGGAGGGGGCCTTCCGGCGAGCAGTACTTC.

The chain couples TRBV15 to TRBJ2-7, with D possibly TRBD1 on 5 matching bases. Germline CDR1 is LNHNV and CDR2 is YYDKDF (reference sequence). V dropped 0 bases and J dropped 1 base, with 16 bases sitting between them. The CDR3 sequence is 17 residues long. The CDR3 bases are TGTGCCACCAGCAGAGATATTTGGGGCGACAGATCCTACGAGCAGTACTTC. Encoded protein: CATSRDIWGDRSYEQYF.

The table lists this clone with a count of one. Written as DNA, the CDR3 is TGTGCCAGCAGTGAGGCCAGGGAAGCTTTCTTT. It is translated as CASSEAREAFF. This rearrangement joins TRBV2 to TRBJ1-1, with no clear D. V gave up 3 bases and J gave up 8 bases, with 7 bases separating them. The CDR3 covers 11 residues. Germline lookup yields CDR1 SNHLY and CDR2 FYNNEI.

This chain joins TRBV27 and TRBJ2-3; 14 bases line up with TRBD2. The CDR3 loop spans 20 amino acids. Germline loops: CDR1 MNHEY, CDR2 SMNVEV (reference sequence). V was clipped by 4 bases and J by 1 base; unmatched bases: 13. The CDR3 is CASSSFGLAGGSPRTDTQYF. CDR3 DNA sequence: TGTGCCAGCAGTTCGTTCGGACTAGCGGGGGGTTCTCCTCGCACAGATACGCAGTATTTT.

This sequence joins TRBV30 and TRBJ2-7, with unresolved D. Germline CDR1 GTSNPN, CDR2 SVGIG (reference sequence). This CDR3 has 14 amino acids. Between the trimmed V and J ends, which lost 3 bases and 2 bases, there was a span of 14 bases. CDR3 residues: CAWSPPASPYEQYF. The CDR3 coding sequence is TGTGCCTGGAGCCCCCCAGCCTCCCCCTACGAGCAGTACTTC. Full variable domain (outside the CDR3, taken from reference TRBV30 and TRBJ2-7): SQTIHQWPATLVQPVGSPLSLECTVEGTSNPNLYWYRQAAGRGLQLLFYSVGIGQISSEVPQNLSASRPQDRQFILSSKKLLLSDSGFYLCAWSPPASPYEQYFGPGTRLTVT.

V gene TRBV9 combines with J gene TRBJ2-1, with TRBD2 matching 10 bases. The germline V gene encodes CDR1 SGDLS and CDR2 YYNGEE. Unmatched junction bases numbered 7, after V lost 6 bases and J lost 7 bases. CDR3 length: 14 amino acids. The CDR3 sequence: CASTAGLALNEQFF. Written as DNA, the CDR3 is TGTGCCAGCACCGCGGGACTAGCGCTGAATGAGCAGTTCTTC.

CDR3 sequence: CASHPGQGIAEAFF. As DNA, the CDR3 is TGTGCCAGCCATCCGGGACAGGGAATTGCTGAAGCTTTCTTT. The rearrangement joins TRBV18 to TRBJ1-1; 9 nucleotides agree with TRBD1. The J segment lost 6 bases and the V segment lost 8 bases, leaving 10 bases of the junction unmatched. From germline, CDR1 is KGHSH and CDR2 LQKENI. The CDR3 is 14 amino acids.

The CDR3 loop reads CASSQDVGQGLETQYF. CDR3 bases: TGCGCCAGCAGCCAAGATGTCGGACAGGGCCTAGAGACCCAGTACTTC. The chain uses TRBV4-3 and TRBJ2-5; 8 bases align to TRBD1. Per the germline V gene, CDR1 is LGHNA and CDR2 is YSLEER. The CDR3 is made up of 16 amino acids. V trimming: 0 bases; J trimming: 4 bases; junction bases outside the gene matches: 7.

This chain joins TRBV12-2 and TRBJ1-6. TRBV12-2 represents a pseudogene. The CDR3 is 22 amino acids. The CDR3 DNA is TGTGCAAGTCGCTTAGCACCATCCCATTCCCCTAGGGGGGCTATGAATAATTCACCCCTCCACTTT. Translating gives CASRLAPSHSPRGAMNNSPLHF.

This clone came up a few times. This chain joins TRBV18 and TRBJ1-1; D may be TRBD1 (5 bases). The V gene lost 3 bases and the J gene lost 3 bases, with 11 bases spanning the gap. CDR1 and CDR2 from the germline V gene are KGHSH and LQKENI. The CDR3 is 14 residues long. The CDR3 loop is CASSPRVVDTEAFF. For the CDR3, the DNA is TGTGCCAGCTCACCCAGGGTGGTGGACACTGAAGCTTTCTTT. The complete variable domain, with remaining parts taken from reference TRBV18 and TRBJ1-1, reads NAGVMQNPRHLVRRRGQEARLRCSPMKGHSHVYWYRQLPEEGLKFMVYLQKENIIDESGMPKERFSAEFPKEGPSILRIQQVVRGDSAAYFCASSPRVVDTEAFFGQGTRLTVV.

This chain links TRBV5-6 with TRBJ1-4; unclear D gene. This CDR3 contains 14 residues. V lost 5 bases and J lost 8, with 16 bases in between. Germline values: CDR1 SGHDT, CDR2 YYEEEE. Here the CDR3 DNA reads TGTGCCAGCAGTCTGAAGGTCCGGGGAGAAAAACTGTTTTTT. Protein: CASSLKVRGEKLFF.

This chain links TRBV27 with TRBJ1-5, with D possibly being TRBD1 (5 bases). V was cut by 2 bases and J by 1 base, with 9 bases left in between. Germline V gene sequence: CDR1 MNHEY, CDR2 SMNVEV (reference sequence). The CDR3 has 15 residues. The CDR3, as DNA: TGTGCCAGCAGTTTAACCGGACAAAGCAATCAGCCCCAGCATTTT. The encoded protein is CASSLTGQSNQPQHF.

This sequence joins TRBV29-1 and TRBJ1-4; D uncertain. The CDR3 is 14 amino acids. Germline assignment: CDR1 SQVTM and CDR2 ANQGSEA. The V gene lost 7 bases and the J gene lost 0 bases, with 12 bases spanning the gap. The CDR3 loop is CSASKTATNEKLFF. CDR3 sequence (DNA): TGCAGCGCGTCCAAAACGGCAACTAATGAAAAACTGTTTTTT.